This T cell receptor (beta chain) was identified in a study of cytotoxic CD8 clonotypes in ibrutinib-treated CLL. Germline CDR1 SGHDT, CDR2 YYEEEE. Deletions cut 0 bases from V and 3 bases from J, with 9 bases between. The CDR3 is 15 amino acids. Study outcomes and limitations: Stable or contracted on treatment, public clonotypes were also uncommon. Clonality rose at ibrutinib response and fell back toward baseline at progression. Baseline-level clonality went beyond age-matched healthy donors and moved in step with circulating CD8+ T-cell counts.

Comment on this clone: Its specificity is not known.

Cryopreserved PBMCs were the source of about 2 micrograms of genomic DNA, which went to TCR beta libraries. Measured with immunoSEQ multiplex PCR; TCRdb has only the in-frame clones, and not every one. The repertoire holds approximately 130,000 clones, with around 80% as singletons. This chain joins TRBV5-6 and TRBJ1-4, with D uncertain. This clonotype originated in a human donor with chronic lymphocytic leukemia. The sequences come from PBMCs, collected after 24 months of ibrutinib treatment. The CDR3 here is CASSLALEANEKLFF. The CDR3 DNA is TGTGCCAGCAGCTTGGCCCTAGAGGCTAATGAAAAACTGTTTTTT.